These T cell receptor beta chains were read from a single sample in a study of radiotherapy plus CTLA-4 blockade in lung cancer. Produced via immunoSEQ multiplex PCR; TCRdb's table is partial and in-frame only. The sample yields about 87,000 clones, roughly 86% seen once. This specimen consisted of peripheral blood, obtained from a patient treated with radiotherapy plus ipilimumab. The receptors originated from a human donor with non-small cell lung cancer that progressed on radiotherapy plus ipilimumab. Each CDR3 is given with its conserved first and last residue. Each record gives: clone size, J gene, V gene, CDR3 protein. Expanded clones are given a class, and other clones once, few, many or no size at all.

abundance: .; j_gene: TRBJ1-1; v_gene: TRBV10-3; CDR3aa: CAISEGARGQLAFF
abundance: .; j_gene: TRBJ2-1; v_gene: TRBV7-9; CDR3aa: CASSSPEAWGEAYNEQFF
abundance: once; j_gene: TRBJ2-5; v_gene: TRBV9; CDR3aa: CASSVGDSRETQYF
abundance: .; j_gene: TRBJ1-5; v_gene: TRBV7-8; CDR3aa: CASSLTLNNQPQHF
abundance: .; j_gene: TRBJ2-7; v_gene: TRBV14; CDR3aa: CASSQGIAGGPNEQYF
abundance: .; j_gene: TRBJ2-1; v_gene: TRBV21-1; CDR3aa: CASSNLGLAGAYNEQFF
abundance: .; j_gene: TRBJ1-2; v_gene: TRBV7-2; CDR3aa: CASSQGPRGEDGYTF
abundance: .; j_gene: TRBJ2-1; v_gene: TRBV30; CDR3aa: CAWSHPGLAGGVSYNEQFF
abundance: .; j_gene: TRBJ1-1; v_gene: TRBV25-1; CDR3aa: CASSERQTEAFF
abundance: .; j_gene: TRBJ2-4; v_gene: TRBV19; CDR3aa: CASIGGVAKNIQYF
abundance: few; j_gene: TRBJ1-3; v_gene: TRBV7-2; CDR3aa: CASSLAAGGIGNTIYF
abundance: few; j_gene: TRBJ2-2; v_gene: TRBV6-6; CDR3aa: CASRRSVDGELFF
abundance: .; j_gene: TRBJ1-2; v_gene: TRBV30; CDR3aa: CAWKETGGGGYTF
abundance: .; j_gene: TRBJ1-1; v_gene: TRBV29-1; CDR3aa: CSVNRGATEAFF
abundance: few; j_gene: TRBJ1-1; v_gene: TRBV19; CDR3aa: CASAVGYEGTEAFF
abundance: .; j_gene: TRBJ2-6; v_gene: TRBV30; CDR3aa: CAWDISGANVLTF
abundance: .; j_gene: TRBJ2-2; v_gene: TRBV4-1; CDR3aa: CASSQGTALTGELFF
abundance: few; j_gene: TRBJ1-2; v_gene: TRBV4-2; CDR3aa: CASSPRNMGDGYTF
abundance: .; j_gene: TRBJ2-7; v_gene: TRBV30; CDR3aa: CAWRRQSYEQYF
abundance: few; j_gene: TRBJ1-4; v_gene: TRBV5-4; CDR3aa: CASSPGAISGPLFF
abundance: .; j_gene: TRBJ1-1; v_gene: TRBV5-1; CDR3aa: CASSPGGRAGGNTEAFF
abundance: .; j_gene: TRBJ1-2; v_gene: TRBV4-1; CDR3aa: CGSSQDVQVANYGYTF
abundance: .; j_gene: TRBJ2-2; v_gene: TRBV5-4; CDR3aa: CASSFGQGANTGELFF
abundance: .; j_gene: TRBJ1-1; v_gene: TRBV13; CDR3aa: CASSSRAGGTEAFF
abundance: .; j_gene: TRBJ1-2; v_gene: TRBV6-5; CDR3aa: CAVKGSNYGYTF
abundance: once; j_gene: TRBJ2-2; v_gene: TRBV6-5; CDR3aa: CASSPLIRKPGELFF
abundance: few; j_gene: TRBJ1-3; v_gene: TRBV11-2; CDR3aa: CASSRTGSGNTIYF
abundance: once; j_gene: TRBJ2-5; v_gene: TRBV4-2; CDR3aa: CASSPGVYQETQYF
abundance: .; j_gene: TRBJ1-6; v_gene: TRBV6-5; CDR3aa: CASSYSDSYNSPLHF
abundance: .; j_gene: TRBJ2-5; v_gene: TRBV20-1; CDR3aa: CSAREGGPQYF
abundance: .; j_gene: TRBJ1-5; v_gene: TRBV27; CDR3aa: CASPPARDRPWEPQHF
abundance: once; j_gene: TRBJ2-7; v_gene: TRBV7-2; CDR3aa: CASSRTGIYEQYF
abundance: .; j_gene: TRBJ2-7; v_gene: TRBV7-3; CDR3aa: CASSLSPEQYF
abundance: .; j_gene: TRBJ1-2; v_gene: TRBV6-1; CDR3aa: CASSKGQVGGSYGYTF
abundance: .; j_gene: TRBJ2-7; v_gene: TRBV5-1; CDR3aa: CASSPTDPYEQYF
abundance: .; j_gene: TRBJ2-1; v_gene: TRBV7-8; CDR3aa: CASSQALGLHNEQFF
abundance: few; j_gene: TRBJ1-1; v_gene: TRBV7-2; CDR3aa: CASSPGTGAEAFF
abundance: few; j_gene: TRBJ2-7; v_gene: TRBV5-1; CDR3aa: CASSLGGQIPEQYF
abundance: few; j_gene: TRBJ1-5; v_gene: TRBV19; CDR3aa: CASSYGGEGQPQHF
abundance: .; j_gene: TRBJ1-4; v_gene: TRBV6-5; CDR3aa: CASSYSGQGEKLFF
abundance: .; j_gene: TRBJ2-5; v_gene: TRBV13; CDR3aa: CASSPRGLEETQYF
abundance: .; j_gene: TRBJ2-2; v_gene: TRBV27; CDR3aa: CASSTSGRVDTGELFF
abundance: .; j_gene: TRBJ2-7; v_gene: TRBV4-2; CDR3aa: CASSQELGPYYEQYF
abundance: .; j_gene: TRBJ2-1; v_gene: TRBV10-3; CDR3aa: CAIRYSEVYNEQFF
abundance: .; j_gene: TRBJ2-3; v_gene: TRBV5-4; CDR3aa: CASSPGQGITDTQYF